The table lists the clone carrying this T cell receptor (beta chain) with a count of one. The antigen is unknown. At one boundary the junction diverges from the germline segment, which might be a read error. The CDR3 loop spans 14 amino acids. The source of the sample is a study of post-analysis software for immune sequencing data. Unique molecular identifiers were carried by the TCR beta cDNA libraries. T cells numbering about 0.85 to 11 million yielded cDNA molecules that totaled roughly 500,000. In TCRdb, the PCR reads were re-called with MiXCR into one record per CDR3 protein. In the table there are roughly 800,000 distinct CDR3 sequences, about 43% of which are singletons. Notes on the study in general: Normalized Chao1 diversity was significantly reduced in patients versus controls. Under the F measure, samples that were prepared in one batch clustered strongly together. Patients showed TRBV5-6, TRBV5-1 and TRBV20-1 among roughly five TRBV segments more frequent than in controls.

This chain links TRBV12-3 or TRBV12-4 with TRBJ2-3; 8 nucleotides agree with TRBD1. The sequencing input was blood. The TCR was taken from a girl aged 5 to 17 with multiple sclerosis. The CDR3 DNA is TGTGCCAACAGTCCAAGGACAGGGACTGATACGCAGTATTTT. Its protein is CANSPRTGTDTQYF.